The 8 T cell receptor beta chains reported below all come from one sample, sequenced in a study of T cell changes during pregnancy in multiple sclerosis. Using immunoSEQ multiplex PCR, the repertoire was profiled, and TCRdb retains in-frame clones only, with some absent. This sample has around 30,000 clones, with about 89% found just once. The material was CD8+ T cells from peripheral blood mononuclear cells, obtained in the second trimester of pregnancy. These receptors originate from a female donor with multiple sclerosis, enrolled in a pregnancy study.

The chain recombines TRBV5-6 with TRBJ2-7; tentative D call: TRBD1 (6 bases). The CDR3 consists of 14 residues. Germline V gene sequence: CDR1 SGHDT, CDR2 YYEEEE. V shed 1 base and J shed 2 bases, with 10 bases lying between them. The chain's CDR3 is CASSLSWTAYEQYF. DNA for the CDR3: TGTGCCAGCAGCTTGAGCTGGACAGCCTACGAGCAGTACTTC.

CDR3 loop: CASSARQLQETQYF. The CDR3 nucleotides are TGTGCCAGTAGTGCTCGACAACTCCAAGAGACCCAGTACTTC. The chain carries TRBV19 and TRBJ2-5; D not resolved. Between the trimmed V and J ends, which lost 5 bases and 1 base, there was a span of 11 bases. Germline CDR1 and CDR2: LNHDA and SQIVND (reference sequence). The CDR3 covers 14 residues.

The V and J genes are TRBV7-3 and TRBJ2-3; D is perhaps TRBD2 (6 bases). The V end was cut by 7 bases, the J end by 5 bases, with 19 bases between. This CDR3 spans 15 amino acids. Germline V gene sequence: CDR1 SGHTA, CDR2 FQGTGA. DNA of the CDR3: TGTGCCAGCAACACCCGGGACTCCTATTTAGATACGCAGTATTTT. Translation: CASNTRDSYLDTQYF.

The chain joins TRBV10-3 to TRBJ1-2; 7 bases match TRBD1. The V gene's germline CDR1 is ENHRY and CDR2 SYGVKD. Losses at the gene ends were 6 bases for V and 3 bases for J; bases not matched to a gene: 7. The CDR3 consists of 14 residues. The CDR3: CAISLGQAHYGYTF. The CDR3 DNA follows: TGTGCCATCAGCCTCGGACAGGCCCACTATGGCTACACCTTC.

The genes are TRBV11-2 and TRBJ2-7, with 7 bases that match TRBD1. The germline CDR1 and CDR2 sequences are SGHAT and FQNNGV. The CDR3 is 14 residues long. The V segment lost 1 base and the J segment 0 bases; nucleotides outside the gene matches: 0. The CDR3 spells CASSLGDSSYEQYF. The CDR3 coding sequence is TGTGCCAGCAGCTTAGGGGACAGCTCCTACGAGCAGTACTTC.

The chain uses TRBV2 and TRBJ2-3; possible D gene TRBD2, 5 bases. V lost 7 bases, J lost 2 bases, and 13 bases lay in between. This CDR3 has 14 residues. Germline loops: CDR1 SNHLY, CDR2 FYNNEI. Here the CDR3 DNA reads TGTGCCAGCACCACCGGGGTACCCACAGATACGCAGTATTTT. Protein: CASTTGVPTDTQYF.

The V gene is TRBV9, the J gene TRBJ2-2; 8 bases fit TRBD2. Germline V gene sequence: CDR1 SGDLS, CDR2 YYNGEE. With 0 bases clipped from V and 4 bases from J, the junction kept 2 bases outside the gene matches. The CDR3 is made up of 15 amino acids. This CDR3 reads CASSVAGGGTGELFF. The CDR3 DNA follows: TGTGCCAGCAGCGTAGCGGGGGGGGGCACCGGGGAGCTGTTTTTT.

The chain carries TRBV29-1 and TRBJ1-4, with 7 nucleotides matching TRBD1. Germline loops: CDR1 SQVTM, CDR2 ANQGSEA. After removal of 4 bases from V and 7 bases from J, the junction contained 9 bases not matched to a gene. The CDR3 is made up of 14 amino acids. The CDR3 sequence: CSVGVLRQGEKLFF. CDR3 nucleotide sequence: TGCAGCGTTGGGGTTCTTCGACAGGGTGAAAAACTGTTTTTT.